This T cell receptor beta chain appears in the sequencing data of a study of T cell clonality in common variable immunodeficiency. Study conclusions and caveats: Fewer deletions and N-nucleotide insertions were reportedly seen in common variable immunodeficiency TCR beta sequences.

The sample holds a few counts of this clone. Its antigen is still unknown. The missing CDR3 end, 3 residues past where the read stops, is filled in from the germline J gene. The CDR3 spans 15 residues. CDR1 KGHSH and CDR2 LQKENI come from the germline V gene. V was clipped by 6 bases and J by 0 bases, with 14 bases between them. Produced via immunoSEQ multiplex PCR; TCRdb's table is partial and in-frame only. This sample comprises 28,000 or so clones, none seen once only. The sample taken for sequencing was peripheral blood mononuclear cells. The V gene is TRBV18, the J gene TRBJ1-1, with D perhaps TRBD1 (6 bases). This receptor was obtained from a human donor with common variable immunodeficiency. Incomplete CDR3 DNA: TGTGCCAGCTCTCCTCGGGACACGATGAACACTGAA. It specifies CASSPRDTMNTE. The whole CDR3 is CASSPRDTMNTEAFF.